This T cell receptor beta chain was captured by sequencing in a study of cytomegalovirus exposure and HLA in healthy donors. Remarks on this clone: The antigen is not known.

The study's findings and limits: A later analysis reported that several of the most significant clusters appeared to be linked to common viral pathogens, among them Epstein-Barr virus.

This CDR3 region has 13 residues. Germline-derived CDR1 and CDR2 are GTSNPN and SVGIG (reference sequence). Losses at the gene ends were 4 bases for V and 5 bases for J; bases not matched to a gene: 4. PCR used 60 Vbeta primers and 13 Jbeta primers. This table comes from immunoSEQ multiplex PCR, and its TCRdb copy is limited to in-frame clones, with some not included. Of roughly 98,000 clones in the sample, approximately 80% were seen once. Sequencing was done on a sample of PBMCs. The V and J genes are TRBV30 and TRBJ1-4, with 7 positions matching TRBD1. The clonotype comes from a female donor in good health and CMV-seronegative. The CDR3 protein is CAWNKGQNEKLFF. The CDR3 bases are TGTGCCTGGAATAAGGGACAGAATGAAAAACTGTTTTTT.